This T cell receptor (beta chain) was documented in a study of OX40 agonist ivuxolimab in advanced cancers. Profiled with immunoSEQ multiplex PCR; TCRdb holds only in-frame clones, not every one. In the table there are tens of thousands of clones, about four fifths of which are singletons. Trimming cost V 4 bases and J 8 bases, with 23 bases left between them. Looked up from germline, CDR1 is MNHEY and CDR2 is SMNVEV (reference sequence). The CDR3 has 16 residues. Findings and caveats of the study: Some nonresponders likewise displayed low normalized T-cell clonal expansion.

About this clone: The antigen is unknown.

Patients with autoimmune history or systemic immunosuppression were excluded. The origin of this receptor is an adult with an advanced solid tumor such as melanoma, head and neck, liver or kidney cancer. Specimen: CD4+ or CD8+ T cells sorted from blood, collected in a trial of the OX40 agonist ivuxolimab. V and J are TRBV27 and TRBJ1-2, with a tentative D call TRBD1 (5 bases). CDR3 in DNA: TGTGCCAGCAGTTCCCATAACAATGTTGGGGCGGGGGGCTACACCTTC. Translating it yields CASSSHNNVGAGGYTF.